Reported below is one TCR beta chain. These data are taken from a study of shared clonotypes between healthy human individuals. The CDR3 extends over 19 amino acids. Germline V CDR1 and CDR2: ENHRY, SYGVKD. V gave up 0 bases and J gave up 7 bases; unmatched junction bases: 14. The method was immunoSEQ multiplex PCR; TCRdb's version includes in-frame clones alone and lacks a portion of them. Among approximately 460,000 clones listed, around 77% were seen once. Sequenced sample: PBMCs. This TCR derives from a woman aged 40 to 55 in good health. Some clones in this sample may be carry-over from other donors' samples. The chain joins TRBV10-3 to TRBJ2-1, with 11 bases matching TRBD2. This chain's CDR3 is CAISESRVTSGRLRNEQFF. The CDR3 nucleotides are TGTGCCATCAGTGAGTCGAGGGTTACTAGCGGGAGACTAAGGAATGAGCAGTTCTTC.